Described below is a single T cell receptor beta chain sequence and its context. This clone was counted once. Its antigen is currently not known. No much larger clone exists at a distance of one base, and base qualities are not known. At diagnosis, peripheral blood, uninvolved tumor-adjacent lung and tumor were collected and stored as a combination of fresh-frozen and FFPE material. For TCR repertoire profiling, the blood samples were analyzed as peripheral blood mononuclear cells. TCR beta CDR3 regions were sequenced from DNA using the immunoSEQ Assay. In the paper's pipeline: To compute T cell density, TCR beta template counts were normalized to usable DNA, which was estimated by amplifying housekeeping genes. Using the preseqR package, richness was estimated by extrapolating to 120,000 templates for tissue samples and 400,000 templates for PBMC samples. Clonality was calculated as one minus Pielou's evenness. To identify tissue-enriched TCRs, differential abundance testing was run on productive amino-acid clonotypes with a minimum total count of 5 and an alpha of 0.1. The Jaccard Index and the Morisita Overlap Index were used to measure repertoire overlap between compartments. GLIPH clustered TCR beta CDR3s with public tetramer-defined viral CDR3s; viral motifs required at least three viral sequences plus V-gene enrichment. The table comes from immuneACCESS by way of TCRdb, which keeps in-frame sequences with V and J called. Part of the clones is missing from these tables; in studies checked, under half for an unresolved V gene and the rest for unknown reasons. The V and J calls and clone size are taken from that table; D and trimming were inferred from the DNA. The sample yields about 72,000 clones; about four fifths were counted once. The ten largest clonotypes hold about 13% of the sample.

This sample stems from a study of T cells in localized non-small cell lung cancer (dated by TCRdb to 2020 to 2022). In the study overall: Comparing tumors with uninvolved tumor-adjacent lungs, the study looked at the T cell repertoires of hundreds of patients with early-stage NSCLC. All 240 or so NSCLC patients in the cohort were treatment-naive and had localized lung tumors that were resected. A mean age of around 69 years was recorded for the NSCLC patients, of whom around 140 were male and some 99 were female. On the study overall, not on this receptor specifically: Of the top 100 tumor clones, a median of 57 were detected in paired uninvolved adjacent lung; 28 were also among that lung's top 100. Longer overall survival was associated with higher blood T cell density, whereas shorter survival was associated with higher adjacent-lung clonality. Uninvolved tumor-adjacent lung showed the highest T cell clonality, higher than tumor, which suggests more focused antigenic responses in the uninvolved tumor-adjacent lung. Because the study design was exploratory, TCR variables were selected using unadjusted p-values without false-discovery rate correction. Because multi-region sequencing of the tumors was not done, intratumor heterogeneity could not be ruled out.

The TCR sequence derives from a female donor over 55 with stage I lung adenocarcinoma. The input for sequencing was peripheral blood, taken before any cancer treatment.

DNA sequence: TGCGCCAGCAGTAACGTGGACGCCAAGAGCTACACCTTC. It specifies CASSNVDAKSYTF. Recombination joined TRBV5-1 with TRBJ1-2; the D gene is not confidently resolved. Trimming costs V 5 bases and J 9 bases, and their ends lie 17 bases apart. Measured from the cysteine to the phenylalanine, the CDR3 is 13 residues long. Only the CDR3 DNA stays, 39 bases, in frame from base 1. Via the germline V gene, CDR1 is SGHRS and CDR2 YFSETQ.